The 28 T cell receptor beta chains below all came from one sample that was sequenced in a study of blood T cell repertoires in COVID-19. Assay: immunoSEQ multiplex PCR; the TCRdb copy retains only in-frame clones and omits some. The sample has 65,000 to 80,000 clones; over 75% are singletons. Source material: peripheral blood. The receptor set was obtained from a man aged 65-85 years with active or convalescent COVID-19.

This sequence joins TRBV19 and TRBJ2-3; 7 nucleotides line up with TRBD2. Germline V lookup: CDR1 LNHDA, CDR2 SQIVND (reference sequence). The CDR3 runs 14 residues. The V gene end was trimmed by 3 bases and the J gene end by 4 bases; junction bases not matched to a gene: 4. The DNA for the CDR3 is TGTGCCAGTAGTATTTCAGGACTAGCAGATACGCAGTATTTT. This translates into CASSISGLADTQYF.

The J gene is TRBJ1-2, the V gene TRBV30, with 8 positions matching TRBD1. The ends lost 4 bases at V and 8 bases at J; junction bases unmatched: 9. The CDR3 sequence is 13 residues long. Looked up from germline, CDR1 is GTSNPN and CDR2 is SVGIG (reference sequence). The CDR3 loop is CAWNLQGGKGYTF. In DNA form, the CDR3 reads TGTGCCTGGAACCTACAGGGGGGAAAAGGCTACACCTTC.

This chain links TRBV25-1 with TRBJ1-1; possibly TRBD1 for D (5 bases). The CDR3 is 16 residues long. Trimming took off 3 bases at V and 1 base at J, with 15 bases between the two ends. Germline values: CDR1 MGHDK, CDR2 SYGVNS. The CDR3 sequence: CASSEYRGESNTEAFF. The CDR3 nucleotides read TGTGCCAGCAGTGAGTATAGGGGTGAGTCGAACACTGAAGCTTTCTTT.

The chain is built from TRBV7-6 and TRBJ2-5; possibly TRBD1 for D (5 bases). The CDR3 has 17 amino acids. Germline V gene data show CDR1 as SGHVS and CDR2 as FNYEAQ. V was cut by 2 bases and J by 0 bases, with 16 bases left in between. CDR3 nucleotides: TGTGCCAGCAGCTTAAGGTCTCTTAACAGGTACCAAGAGACCCAGTACTTC. It translates to CASSLRSLNRYQETQYF.

V gene TRBV5-1 combines with J gene TRBJ1-2; possibly TRBD1 for D (6 bases). Between the trimmed V and J ends, which lost 0 bases and 5 bases, there was a span of 8 bases. CDR3 length equals 13 residues. Germline CDR1 is SGHRS and CDR2 is YFSETQ. The CDR3 spells CASSLGTDYGYTF. The CDR3 bases are TGCGCCAGCAGCTTGGGGACAGATTATGGCTACACCTTC.

This clone came up once. The chain couples TRBV3-1 (or the pseudogene TRBV3-2) to TRBJ1-1, with D possibly TRBD1 on 6 matching bases. This CDR3 region has 15 residues. V was cut by 2 bases and J by 4 bases, with 14 bases left in between. Per germline, CDR1 LGHDT and CDR2 YNNKEL (reference sequence). The CDR3 DNA reads as TGTGCCAGCAGCCAAACACCAGGGGCGGTCACTGAAGCTTTCTTT. This encodes CASSQTPGAVTEAFF.

This rearrangement joins TRBV18 to TRBJ2-2; D call uncertain. The V end lost 8 bases, the J end lost 0 bases, and 4 bases lay between the germline ends. The CDR3 has 12 amino acids. Germline V gene sequence: CDR1 KGHSH, CDR2 LQKENI. The CDR3 DNA reads TGTGCCAGCGGCACGAACACCGGGGAGCTGTTTTTT. The encoded protein is CASGTNTGELFF.

This sequence joins TRBV4-2 and TRBJ1-3; 7 bases are a match to TRBD1. The CDR3 contains 17 residues. Losses at the gene ends were 1 base for V and 0 bases for J; bases not matched to a gene: 6. Germline lookup yields CDR1 LGHNA and CDR2 YNFKEQ. CDR3 sequence reads: CASSQADRASSGNTIYF. The CDR3 nucleotides are TGTGCCAGCAGCCAAGCCGACAGGGCCAGCTCTGGAAACACCATATATTTT.

The chain joins TRBV4-1 to TRBJ2-5; maybe TRBD1 (6 bases). The germline V gene encodes CDR1 MGHRA and CDR2 YSYEKL. V was trimmed by 4 bases and J by 3 bases, leaving 21 bases between them. CDR3 length: 17 residues. The CDR3 loop reads CASSPSRLQGKEETQYF. For the CDR3, the DNA is TGCGCCAGCAGCCCCTCTAGGCTGCAGGGGAAGGAAGAGACCCAGTACTTC.

The gene calls are TRBV5-6 and TRBJ1-1, with a tentative D call TRBD1 (6 bases). CDR3 length: 15 residues. Per germline, CDR1 SGHDT and CDR2 YYEEEE. V was cut by 3 bases and J by 5 bases, with 17 bases left in between. The CDR3 reads CASSSRGGARTEAFF. The CDR3 nucleotides read TGTGCCAGCAGCTCCCGGGGGGGGGCGAGAACTGAAGCTTTCTTT. The full variable domain, in which reference TRBV5-6 and TRBJ1-1 provide the parts outside the CDR3, is DAGVTQSPTHLIKTRGQQVTLRCSPKSGHDTVSWYQQALGQGPQFIFQYYEEEERQRGNFPDRFSGHQFPNYSSELNVNALLLGDSALYLCASSSRGGARTEAFFGQGTRLTVV.

The chain combines TRBV6-5 with TRBJ1-2; D is uncertain. This CDR3 is built from 14 residues. Germline V lookup: CDR1 MNHEY, CDR2 SVGAGI. V gave up 8 bases and J gave up 3 bases, with 16 bases separating them. The CDR3 coding sequence is TGTGCCAGCTCCGCTCAGGATTTTGACTATGGCTACACCTTC. Translating gives CASSAQDFDYGYTF.

V gene TRBV29-1 combines with J gene TRBJ2-1; D possibly corresponds to TRBD2 (5 bases). V lost 4 bases, J lost 2 bases, and 15 bases lay in between. Germline CDR1 reads SQVTM; CDR2 reads ANQGSEA. The CDR3 has 15 amino acids. CDR3 residues: CSVVEGSYPYNEQFF. DNA of the CDR3: TGCAGCGTTGTCGAGGGTTCTTACCCCTACAATGAGCAGTTCTTC.

The chain is built from TRBV28 and TRBJ1-5, with TRBD1 matching 9 bases. Germline values: CDR1 MDHEN, CDR2 SYDVKM. The junction had 9 bases not matched to a gene; V was cut back by 6 bases and J by 9 bases. The CDR3 extends over 14 amino acids. The CDR3 DNA reads TGTGCCAGCAGCCTGGGACAGGGACAACGGCCCCAGCATTTT. This gives the protein CASSLGQGQRPQHF.

J is TRBJ2-5 and V is TRBV11-2; tentative D call: TRBD2 (6 bases). The germline CDR1 and CDR2 sequences are SGHAT and FQNNGV. The CDR3 totals 12 residues. The V and J ends lost 2 bases and 5 bases respectively, with 6 bases between them. The CDR3 DNA reads as TGTGCCAGCAGCTTAAGCGGGGAGACCCAGTACTTC. Its protein is CASSLSGETQYF. Combining the CDR3 with reference TRBV11-2 and TRBJ2-5 gives the whole variable domain EAGVAQSPRYKIIEKRQSVAFWCNPISGHATLYWYQQILGQGPKLLIQFQNNGVVDDSQLPKDRFSAERLKGVDSTLKIQPAKLEDSAVYLCASSLSGETQYFGPGTRLLVL.

The chain combines TRBV19 with TRBJ1-1; 9 bases agree with TRBD1. CDR1 is LNHDA, CDR2 SQIVND, per germline (reference sequence). V shed 5 bases and J 1 base; nucleotides not matched to a gene: 8. This CDR3 has 16 residues. CDR3 protein: CASSPTGGGGNTEAFF. In DNA, the CDR3 is TGTGCCAGTAGTCCCACAGGGGGCGGAGGGAACACTGAAGCTTTCTTT.

The chain uses TRBV6-5 and TRBJ2-7; 8 nucleotides match TRBD1. Trimming took 5 bases from V and 3 from J; bases not matched to a gene: 6. The CDR3 runs 14 residues. Germline V gene sequence: CDR1 MNHEY, CDR2 SVGAGI. CDR3 DNA: TGTGCCAGCAGTACCTTGACAGGGGACTACGAGCAGTACTTC. Translating it yields CASSTLTGDYEQYF.

The gene calls are TRBV5-1 and TRBJ1-6; a weak D match, TRBD1 (6 bases). The V and J ends lost 1 base and 10 bases respectively, with 12 bases between them. The CDR3 contains 14 residues. Germline V CDR1 and CDR2: SGHRS, YFSETQ. The CDR3 DNA follows: TGCGCCAGCAGCTTGTTACAGGGAAACTCACCCCTCCACTTT. Its protein is CASSLLQGNSPLHF.

The V call is TRBV5-1, the J call TRBJ1-4; 7 nucleotides align to TRBD1. The CDR3 sequence is 14 residues long. Germline values: CDR1 SGHRS, CDR2 YFSETQ. The ends lost 2 bases at V and 8 bases at J; junction bases unmatched: 6. CDR3 DNA: TGCGCCAGCAGCTTACAGGGGATGGGGGAAAAACTGTTTTTT. Translation gives CASSLQGMGEKLFF.

J is TRBJ2-2 and V is TRBV19, with D possibly matching TRBD1 (6 bases). CDR1 is LNHDA, CDR2 SQIVND, per germline (reference sequence). V lost 4 bases, J lost 1 base, and 10 bases lay in between. This CDR3 spans 15 amino acids. The CDR3 is CASSRATGNTGELFF. The CDR3 DNA sequence: TGTGCCAGTAGTAGGGCGACAGGGAACACCGGGGAGCTGTTTTTT.

The chain has TRBV12-5 and TRBJ1-1; 8 positions match TRBD1. The CDR3 runs to 12 residues. V lost 3 bases to trimming and J lost 10 bases; unmatched junction nucleotides: 4. In germline, CDR1 is LGHNT, CDR2 FRNRAP. DNA of the CDR3: TGTGCTAGTGGTTTAAACAGGGGGGGAGCTTTCTTT. It encodes CASGLNRGGAFF.

The J gene is TRBJ2-7, the V gene TRBV6-6; D is perhaps TRBD1 (6 bases). V lost 6 bases and J 5 bases, leaving 11 bases between the germline ends. Germline V CDR1 and CDR2: MNHNY, SVGAGI (reference sequence). The CDR3 is made up of 12 amino acids. Written as DNA, the CDR3 is TGTGCCAGCAGCACTCCAGGGGACGAGCAGTACTTC. Its translation: CASSTPGDEQYF.

The chain links TRBV28 to TRBJ1-5; D possibly corresponds to TRBD1 (5 bases). V lost 8 bases, J lost 3 bases, and 14 bases lay in between. From germline, CDR1 is MDHEN and CDR2 SYDVKM. The CDR3 contains 14 residues. The CDR3 DNA reads as TGTGCCAGCTCGCGGGGGGGGAACAATCAGCCCCAGCATTTT. Translation: CASSRGGNNQPQHF.

J is TRBJ1-2 and V is TRBV19; 9 nucleotides align to TRBD1. The V and J ends lost 5 bases and 2 bases, in that order; junction bases with no gene match: 6. Germline CDR1 LNHDA, CDR2 SQIVND (reference sequence). The CDR3 length is 15 residues. The CDR3 nucleotides read TGTGCCAGTAGTCCTCGACAGGGGGAGAACTATGGCTACACCTTC. As protein: CASSPRQGENYGYTF.

The rearrangement uses TRBV5-8 and TRBJ2-6; tentative D call: TRBD1 (5 bases). Trimming shortened V by 4 bases and J by 5 bases, and 13 bases separated the two germline ends. The length of the CDR3 is 15 residues. Looked up from germline, CDR1 is SGHTS and CDR2 is YDEGEE. CDR3 bases: TGTGCCAGCAGCCCCTCCTGGGGCAGGGCCAACGTCCTGACTTTC. Protein product: CASSPSWGRANVLTF. The variable domain in full, completed from reference TRBV5-8 and TRBJ2-6, reads EAGVTQSPTHLIKTRGQQATLRCSPISGHTSVYWYQQALGLGLQFLLWYDEGEERNRGNFPPRFSGRQFPNYSSELNVNALELEDSALYLCASSPSWGRANVLTFGAGSRLTVL.

This chain connects TRBV6-5 to TRBJ1-2, with D unresolved. CDR1 and CDR2 (germline): MNHEY, SVGAGI. The CDR3 has 13 residues. V shed 6 bases and J shed 8 bases, with 16 bases lying between them. CDR3 coding DNA: TGTGCCAGCAGGGATACAGAATACCGAGGCTACACCTTC. It is translated as CASRDTEYRGYTF.

The genes are TRBV28 and TRBJ2-7; 10 positions match TRBD2. Germline assignment: CDR1 MDHEN and CDR2 SYDVKM. After removal of 7 bases from V and 4 bases from J, the junction contained 7 bases not matched to a gene. The CDR3 runs 14 residues. CDR3 sequence reads: CASTGLAGVYEQYF. Here the CDR3 DNA reads TGTGCCAGCACGGGCCTAGCGGGAGTGTACGAGCAGTACTTC.

This clone was counted only a few times. The V call is TRBV7-2, the J call TRBJ2-7, with 13 bases aligning to TRBD2. From germline, CDR1 is SGHTA and CDR2 FQGNSA. The CDR3 extends over 15 amino acids. With V trimmed by 2 bases and J by 5 bases, 3 bases remained unmatched. The CDR3 reads CASSLTGTSGNEQYF. The CDR3 nucleotides read TGTGCCAGCAGCTTAACCGGGACTAGCGGGAACGAGCAGTACTTC.

The genes are TRBV10-3 and TRBJ1-5; D is perhaps TRBD1 (5 bases). V dropped 6 bases and J dropped 10 bases, with 19 bases sitting between them. Germline V gene lookup returns CDR1 ENHRY and CDR2 SYGVKD. The CDR3 runs 14 residues. The CDR3, as DNA: TGTGCCATCAGCGACCCGGGAGGGGAGACACCCCAGCATTTT. Its translation is CAISDPGGETPQHF.